This T cell receptor (beta chain) was identified during a study of molecular identifiers for immune sequencing clone quantification. Note on this clonotype: Its target is unknown. Possible read error: a much larger clone is one base away.

Bulk TCR libraries were made with methods that had been previously described and with listed TCR primers. In TCRdb, the PCR reads were re-called with MiXCR into one record per CDR3 protein. This sample carries about 640,000 distinct CDR3 sequences, 15% to 20% of them seen once, and the ten largest clones take 0.85%. CDR3 length: 12 residues. The germline V gene encodes CDR1 MNHNY and CDR2 SVGAGI (reference sequence). Study conclusions and caveats: Single-cell amounts of spiked Jurkat TCR RNA were reportedly detectable among about a million naive cells. Barcodes shared by identical TCR molecules could lead to underestimated sizes of highly expanded clones.

The J gene is TRBJ1-4, the V gene TRBV6-6; D not certain. This clonotype originated in a human donor in good health. Some libraries in this study had Jurkat cell RNA spiked in. Sample: naive CD8+ T cells from blood, with Jurkat cell RNA spiked in. Indicated subset: FACS-sorted CD8+CD4-CCR7+CD45RA+ naive T cells. The CDR3 DNA reads as TGTACCAGCACCTTACGGCATGAAAAACTGTTTTTT. Amino acid sequence: CTSTLRHEKLFF.